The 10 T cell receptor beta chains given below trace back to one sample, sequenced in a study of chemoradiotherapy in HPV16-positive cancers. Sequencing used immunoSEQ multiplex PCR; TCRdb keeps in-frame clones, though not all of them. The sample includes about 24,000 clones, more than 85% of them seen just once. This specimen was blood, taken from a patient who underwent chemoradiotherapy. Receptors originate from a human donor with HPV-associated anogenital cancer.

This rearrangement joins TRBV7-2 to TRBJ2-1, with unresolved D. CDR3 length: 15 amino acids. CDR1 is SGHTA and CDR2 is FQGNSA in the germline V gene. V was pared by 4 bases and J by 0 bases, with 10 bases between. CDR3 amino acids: CASSSTASSYNEQFF. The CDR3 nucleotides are TGTGCCAGCAGCTCAACTGCTAGCTCCTACAATGAGCAGTTCTTC.

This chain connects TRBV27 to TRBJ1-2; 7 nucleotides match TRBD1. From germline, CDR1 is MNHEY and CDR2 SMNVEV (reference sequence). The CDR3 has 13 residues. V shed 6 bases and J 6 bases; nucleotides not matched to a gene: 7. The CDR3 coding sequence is TGTGCCAGCAGAGGAACAGGGGAAAATGGCTACACCTTC. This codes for CASRGTGENGYTF.

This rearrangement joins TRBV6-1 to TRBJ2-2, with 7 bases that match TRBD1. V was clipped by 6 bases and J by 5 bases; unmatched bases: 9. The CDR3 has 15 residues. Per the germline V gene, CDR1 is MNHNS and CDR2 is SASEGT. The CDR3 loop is CASSIRQGTTGELFF. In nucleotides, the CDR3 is TGTGCCAGCAGCATCCGACAGGGTACAACCGGGGAGCTGTTTTTT.

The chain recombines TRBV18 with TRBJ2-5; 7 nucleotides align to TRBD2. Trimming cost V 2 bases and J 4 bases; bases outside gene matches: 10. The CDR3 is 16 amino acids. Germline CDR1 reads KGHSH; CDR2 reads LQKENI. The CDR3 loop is CASSPWEGSGAETQYF. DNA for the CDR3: TGTGCCAGCTCACCATGGGAGGGTAGCGGAGCAGAGACCCAGTACTTC.

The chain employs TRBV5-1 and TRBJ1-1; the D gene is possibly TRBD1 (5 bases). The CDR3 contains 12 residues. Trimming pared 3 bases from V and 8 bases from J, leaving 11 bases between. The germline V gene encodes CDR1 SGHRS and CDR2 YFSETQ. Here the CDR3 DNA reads TGCGCCAGCAGCTCCCAGGGCCCCGAAGCTTTCTTT. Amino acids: CASSSQGPEAFF.

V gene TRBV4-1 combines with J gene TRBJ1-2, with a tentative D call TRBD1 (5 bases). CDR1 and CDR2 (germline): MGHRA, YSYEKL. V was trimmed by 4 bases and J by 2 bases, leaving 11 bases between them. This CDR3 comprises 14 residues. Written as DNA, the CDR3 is TGCGCCAGCAGCCCCGCCCGGGGGAACTATGGCTACACCTTC. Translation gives CASSPARGNYGYTF.

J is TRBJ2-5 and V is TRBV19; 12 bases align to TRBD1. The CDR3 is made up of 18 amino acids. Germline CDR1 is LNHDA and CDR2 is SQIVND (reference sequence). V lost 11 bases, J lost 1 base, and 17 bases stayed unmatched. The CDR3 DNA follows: TGTGCCCGATGGGTGGGACAGGGGGCTCGAAACCCCCAAGAGACCCAGTACTTC. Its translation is CARWVGQGARNPQETQYF.

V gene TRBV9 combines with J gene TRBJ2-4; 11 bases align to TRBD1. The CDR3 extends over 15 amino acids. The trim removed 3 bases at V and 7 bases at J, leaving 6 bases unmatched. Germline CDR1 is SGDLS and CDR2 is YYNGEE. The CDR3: CASSERRDRGNIQYF. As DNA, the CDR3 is TGTGCCAGCAGCGAACGAAGGGACAGGGGGAACATTCAGTACTTC.

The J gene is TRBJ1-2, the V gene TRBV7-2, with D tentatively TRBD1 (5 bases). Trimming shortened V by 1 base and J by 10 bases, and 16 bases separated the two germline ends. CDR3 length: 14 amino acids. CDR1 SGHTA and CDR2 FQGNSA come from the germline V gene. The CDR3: CASSLDRTLYSYTF. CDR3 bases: TGTGCCAGCAGCTTAGACAGGACTCTCTATTCCTACACCTTC.

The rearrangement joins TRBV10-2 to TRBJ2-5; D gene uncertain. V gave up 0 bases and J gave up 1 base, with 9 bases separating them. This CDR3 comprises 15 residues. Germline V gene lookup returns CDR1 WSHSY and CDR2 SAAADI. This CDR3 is CASSESMVPQETQYF. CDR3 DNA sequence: TGCGCCAGCAGTGAGTCGATGGTCCCCCAAGAGACCCAGTACTTC.